Only a few counts were recorded for the clone carrying this T cell receptor beta chain. V was clipped by 2 bases and J by 6 bases, with 22 bases between them. This CDR3 is 18 amino acids long. Using its own MiXCR run on the RACE reads, TCRdb lists one record per CDR3 protein. The sample records more than 85,000 distinct CDR3 sequences, around 8.8% being singletons. Time point in this sample: pre-sensitization, week 0. Treatment defined: therapeutic diphenylcyclopropenone sensitization with weekly scalp DPC. These data originate in a study of human T cells and chemical hapten exposure. This TCR was recovered from a man in his forties with alopecia areata. Some clones in this sample may be carry-over from other donors' samples. Sample: whole blood, taken in connection with sensitization to the hapten diphenylcyclopropenone (DPC). The chain has TRBV23-1 and TRBJ2-2; D ambiguous. TRBV23-1 is reported as an ORF; its role is uncertain. CDR3 sequence: CASSQPQDPSLTSGELFF. As DNA, the CDR3 is TGCGCCAGCAGTCAACCTCAGGACCCATCCCTAACCTCCGGGGAGCTGTTTTTT.